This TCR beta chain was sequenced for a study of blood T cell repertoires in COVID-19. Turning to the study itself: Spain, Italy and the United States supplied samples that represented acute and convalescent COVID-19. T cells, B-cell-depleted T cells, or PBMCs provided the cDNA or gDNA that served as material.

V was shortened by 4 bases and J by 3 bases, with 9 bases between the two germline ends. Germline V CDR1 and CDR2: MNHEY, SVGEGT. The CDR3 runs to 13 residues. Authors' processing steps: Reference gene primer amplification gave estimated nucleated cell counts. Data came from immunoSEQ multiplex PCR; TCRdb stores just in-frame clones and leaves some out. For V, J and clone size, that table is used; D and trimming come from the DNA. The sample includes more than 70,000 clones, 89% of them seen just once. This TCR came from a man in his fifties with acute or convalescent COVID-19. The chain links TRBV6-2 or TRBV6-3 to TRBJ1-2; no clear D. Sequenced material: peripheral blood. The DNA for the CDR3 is TGTGCCAGCAGTTTCCCGACACACTATGGCTACACCTTC. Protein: CASSFPTHYGYTF.